These T cell receptor beta chains were read from a single sample in a study of cytomegalovirus exposure and HLA in healthy donors. Profiling relied on immunoSEQ multiplex PCR, and the TCRdb table lists in-frame clones only, not all of them. Of some 140,000 clones listed, 80% are singletons. The specimen was PBMCs. The receptors come from a male donor in good health and CMV-seropositive. Each CDR3 is given with its conserved first and last residue. A D gene is named only where the DNA matches it firmly. Some rows mark clone size as missing; the rest say once, few, many or name a class of expanded clone.

TRBJ2-1 | TRBV4-3 | NA | TRBD2 | TGCGCCAGCAGCCAAGAATATCAGGGACTAGCGGGAGGCGGGGAGCAGTTCTTC | CASSQEYQGLAGGGEQFF
TRBJ1-1 | TRBV13 | NA | TRBD1 | TGTGCCAGCAGCCGCGACAGGGTTGAAGCTTTCTTT | CASSRDRVEAFF
TRBJ2-1 | TRBV6-5 | few | NA | TGTGCCAGCAGTAAGAGTAATGAGCAGTTCTTC | CASSKSNEQFF
TRBJ2-7 | TRBV6-5 | NA | TRBD2 | TGTGCCAGCAGTTACGGTGCAGTTAGCGGGGGGTACGAGCAGTACTTC | CASSYGAVSGGYEQYF
TRBJ1-3 | TRBV4-1 | few | TRBD1 | TGCGCCAGCAGCTACACCACAGGGGGCTCTGGAAACACCATATATTTT | CASSYTTGGSGNTIYF
TRBJ2-7 | TRBV7-2 | few | TRBD1 | TGTGCCAGCAGCTGGGACAGGGGAGCCTACGAGCAGTACTTC | CASSWDRGAYEQYF
TRBJ1-2 | TRBV6-6 | NA | TRBD1 | TGTGCCAGCAGACCCGGGACAGGGAATGGCTACACCTTC | CASRPGTGNGYTF
TRBJ2-3 | TRBV7-9 | NA | TRBD2 | TGTTCCAGCAGCCGGGACTACACGCAGTATTTT | CSSSRDYTQYF
TRBJ2-1 | TRBV5-4 | NA | TRBD2 | TGTGCCAGCAGCTTGAGTCTAGCGGGTTACAATGAGCAGTTCTTC | CASSLSLAGYNEQFF
TRBJ1-2 | TRBV6-6 | few | NA | TGTGCCAGCACCTTGGACAGACAGAACTATGGCTACACCTTC | CASTLDRQNYGYTF
TRBJ1-2 | TRBV19 | NA | TRBD1 | TGTGCCAGTAGTATGCGGGGACAGAACTATGGCTACACCTTC | CASSMRGQNYGYTF
TRBJ2-2 | TRBV4-1 | NA | TRBD1 | TGCGCCAGCAGCCAAGATTGGGACAGGGTAACCGGGGAGCTGTTTTTT | CASSQDWDRVTGELFF
TRBJ1-2 | TRBV2 | few | NA | TGTGCCAGCAGTGTGCCGGCCGGGTATGGCTACACCTTC | CASSVPAGYGYTF
TRBJ2-7 | TRBV6-4 | few | TRBD1 | TGTGCCAGCAGTTCCTCAGGGGGAGAGCAGTACTTC | CASSSSGGEQYF
TRBJ1-4 | TRBV27 | once | TRBD1 | TGTGCCAGCAGGCTCGGGACAGGGCGTGAAAAACTGTTTTTT | CASRLGTGREKLFF
TRBJ2-1 | TRBV9 | NA | NA | TGTGCCAGCAGCATACAGGGAAACTCCTACAATGAGCAGTTCTTC | CASSIQGNSYNEQFF
TRBJ2-7 | TRBV5-1 | NA | NA | TGCGCCAGCAGCTTGTTAACAGGGACCCACGAGCAGTACTTC | CASSLLTGTHEQYF
TRBJ2-7 | TRBV27 | NA | TRBD1 | TGTGCCAGCAGTTTCGGACAGGGAACCTACGAGCAGTACTTC | CASSFGQGTYEQYF
TRBJ2-3 | TRBV7-6 | NA | TRBD2 | TGTGCCAGCAGCCGTATAGCGGGAGGGAGGGCGGATACGCAGTATTTT | CASSRIAGGRADTQYF
TRBJ2-5 | TRBV7-3 | NA | TRBD2 | TGTGCCAGCAGCTTAGTGGGCGGGGGATTACAAGAGACCCAGTACTTC | CASSLVGGGLQETQYF
TRBJ2-7 | TRBV14 | NA | NA | TGTGCCAGCAGCCAAGTTGAGGGGGCCTACGAGCAGTACTTC | CASSQVEGAYEQYF
TRBJ2-1 | TRBV9 | NA | NA | TGTGCCAGCAGCGTAGGTGGGGCGGTCCTGGGCAATGAGCAGTTCTTC | CASSVGGAVLGNEQFF
TRBJ1-3 | TRBV28 | NA | NA | TGTGCCAGCAGTGCCCAGGGTTGGCTCTCTGGAAACACCATATATTTT | CASSAQGWLSGNTIYF
TRBJ2-5 | TRBV7-3 | few | NA | TGTGCCAGCAGCTTAACTAGCGGGCAGGGGGAGACCCAGTACTTC | CASSLTSGQGETQYF
TRBJ2-1 | TRBV28 | NA | NA | TGTGCCAGCAGTCCTACACCCGGACAGGGGTTACGAAGCGGGAGTTCCGACAATGAGCAGTTCTTC | CASSPTPGQGLRSGSSDNEQFF
TRBJ1-5 | TRBV28 | NA | NA | TGTGCCAGCAGTTTACTTCTGGGGGCAGGCAATCAGCCCCAGCATTTT | CASSLLLGAGNQPQHF
TRBJ2-7 | TRBV7-6 | once | TRBD1 | TGTGCCAGCAGGCGGGACAGGGGCTACGAGCAGTACTTC | CASRRDRGYEQYF
TRBJ1-1 | TRBV7-6 | NA | TRBD1 | TGTGCCAGCAGCTTAGGAATATGGGGGCGCGGGACAGGGCTCTCGGGTGGTGAAGCTTTCTTT | CASSLGIWGRGTGLSGGEAFF
TRBJ2-3 | TRBV9 | NA | NA | TGTGCCAGCAGCGTAGATCTAGGTGTCACAGATACGCAGTATTTT | CASSVDLGVTDTQYF
TRBJ2-1 | TRBV29-1 | few | TRBD1 | TGCAGCGTGGACAGGGGAAACAATGAGCAGTTCTTC | CSVDRGNNEQFF
TRBJ2-3 | TRBV4-2 | NA | TRBD2 | TGTGCCAGCAGCCAAGACTCCGGGACTAGCGGGGGGACAGATACGCAGTATTTT | CASSQDSGTSGGTDTQYF
TRBJ1-1 | TRBV15 | NA | TRBD1 | TGTGCCACCAGCAGCCTACAGGGGCGAGCTTTCTTT | CATSSLQGRAFF
TRBJ2-2 | TRBV5-8 | NA | NA | TGTGCCAGCAGCCAAGGGGGTCCCGGGGAGCTGTTTTTT | CASSQGGPGELFF
TRBJ2-3 | TRBV4-1 | few | TRBD2 | TGCGCCAGCAGCCGCTCGGGACTAGCGGGAGTAAGAACAGATACGCAGTATTTT | CASSRSGLAGVRTDTQYF
TRBJ2-1 | TRBV9 | NA | NA | TGTGCCAGCAGCTACATTCCAGAGGCGGGCAATGAGCAGTTCTTC | CASSYIPEAGNEQFF
TRBJ1-1 | TRBV6-6 | NA | NA | TGTGCCAGCAAACCTGGACAGTCGTATACTGAAGCTTTCTTT | CASKPGQSYTEAFF
TRBJ2-2 | TRBV9 | NA | NA | TGTGCCAGCAGCGCAACAGGGAACGCGAACACCGGGGAGCTGTTTTTT | CASSATGNANTGELFF
TRBJ1-2 | TRBV4-2 | NA | NA | TGTGCCAGCAGCCAAGGCGGTGGGGCTGCGTATGGCTACACCTTC | CASSQGGGAAYGYTF
TRBJ2-1 | TRBV7-8 | NA | TRBD2 | TGTGCCAGCAGTAGGACTAGCGGGAGGAGCTCCTACAATGAGCAGTTCTTC | CASSRTSGRSSYNEQFF
TRBJ2-7 | TRBV28 | once | NA | TGTGCCAGCAGTTTATACGGACAGAGCTCCTACGAGCAGTACTTC | CASSLYGQSSYEQYF
TRBJ2-1 | TRBV5-1 | few | NA | TGCGCCAGCAGAACCGCGGGACAGAACTACAATGAGCAGTTCTTC | CASRTAGQNYNEQFF
TRBJ2-7 | TRBV5-1 | once | TRBD2 | TGCGCCAGCAGCTTGGGAGCGGGGACGCACTTAGAGCAGTACTTC | CASSLGAGTHLEQYF
TRBJ1-2 | TRBV6-4 | NA | TRBD1 | TGTGCCAGCAGTGACGAGGGGGCCTATGGCTACACCTTC | CASSDEGAYGYTF
TRBJ2-1 | TRBV7-9 | NA | TRBD2 | TGTGCCAGCAGCTCAGCCGGGACTAGAGACAATGAGCAGTTCTTC | CASSSAGTRDNEQFF
TRBJ2-1 | TRBV19 | NA | NA | TGTGCCAGTAGTATAGACAGGGGGACTTACAATGAGCAGTTCTTC | CASSIDRGTYNEQFF
TRBJ2-7 | TRBV28 | NA | NA | TGTGCCAGCAGTTTGGGGACAATTACCTACGAGCAGTACTTC | CASSLGTITYEQYF